In its sample, the clone carrying this T cell receptor beta chain was seen a few times. The antigen is not known. The primer mix had 60 Vbeta and 13 Jbeta primers. This table comes from immunoSEQ multiplex PCR, and its TCRdb copy is limited to in-frame clones, with some not included. The sample includes under 200,000 clones, about 79% of them seen just once. These data come from a study of cytomegalovirus exposure and HLA in healthy donors. V gave up 4 bases and J gave up 3 bases; unmatched junction bases: 3. The CDR3 is 15 amino acids. Looked up from germline, CDR1 is ENHRY and CDR2 is SYGVKD. Study-wide results and limits: In a later analysis, HLA-associated TCR beta chains were more clonally expanded than equally common others. In a later analysis, at a false discovery rate of 0.05, about 17,000 TCR beta sequences matched HLA alleles. It was reportedly the case that the classifier diagnosed cytomegalovirus status with high specificity and sensitivity. Most TCR sequences were rare, but some public TCRs occurred in many donors.

This chain uses TRBV10-3 with TRBJ2-1; 10 bases map to TRBD2. The clonotype originates from a female donor in good health and CMV-seronegative. Sequencing was performed on PBMCs. The CDR3 DNA reads as TGTGCCATCAGTGTTACTAGCGGGGACTACAATGAGCAGTTCTTC. It codes for CAISVTSGDYNEQFF.